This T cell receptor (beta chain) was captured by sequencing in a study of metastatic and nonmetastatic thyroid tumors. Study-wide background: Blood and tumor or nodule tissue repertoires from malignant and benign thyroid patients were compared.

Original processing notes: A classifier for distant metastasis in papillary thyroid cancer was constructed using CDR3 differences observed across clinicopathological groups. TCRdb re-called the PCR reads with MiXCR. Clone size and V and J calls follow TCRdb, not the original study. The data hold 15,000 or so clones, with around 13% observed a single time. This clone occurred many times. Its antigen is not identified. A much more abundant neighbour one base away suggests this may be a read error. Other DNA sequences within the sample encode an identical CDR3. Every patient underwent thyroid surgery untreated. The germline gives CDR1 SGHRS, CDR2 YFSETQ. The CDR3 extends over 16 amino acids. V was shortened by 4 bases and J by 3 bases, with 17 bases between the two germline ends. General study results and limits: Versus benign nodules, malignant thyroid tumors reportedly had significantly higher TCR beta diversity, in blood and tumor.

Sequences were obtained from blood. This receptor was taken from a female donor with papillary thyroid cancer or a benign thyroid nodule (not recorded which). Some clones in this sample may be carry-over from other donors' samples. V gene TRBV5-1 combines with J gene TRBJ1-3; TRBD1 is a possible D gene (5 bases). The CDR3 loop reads CASSELTGEYGNTIYF. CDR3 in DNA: TGCGCCAGCAGCGAATTGACGGGGGAGTATGGAAACACCATATATTTT. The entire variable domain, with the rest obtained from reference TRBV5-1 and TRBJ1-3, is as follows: KAGVTQTPRYLIKTRGQQVTLSCSPISGHRSVSWYQQTPGQGLQFLFEYFSETQRNKGNFPGRFSGRQFSNSRSEMNVSTLELGDSALYLCASSELTGEYGNTIYFGEGSWLTVV.